This TCR beta chain is from a study of shared clonotypes between healthy human individuals (dated by TCRdb to about 2020). General notes on the study: The cohort included a few men and a couple of women between 18 and 49 years of age. Libraries were prepared and TCR repertoires were sequenced by different laboratories using diverse techniques, in order to increase sequencing depth and limit assay-specific biases. Each donor's leukapheresis produced roughly between roughly 0.94 and 9.5 billion PBMCs. The study deeply sequenced blood TCR repertoires of five healthy adults to estimate repertoire size and the extent of clonotype sharing between individuals. For each donor, CD4 naive and CD4 memory were each run on three plates, CD8 naive on two plates, and CD8 memory on one plate. General study outcomes and caveats: Across four donors, approximately 5% of naive CD4, roughly 3.4% of naive CD8, under 2.5% of memory CD4, and roughly 0.41% of memory CD8 clonotypes were shared. Pairwise subsampling led to the expectation that sequencing depth would affect the degree of clonotype sharing among donors. Sampling was limited to blood, and TCR repertoires in tissue likely differ from TCR repertoires in blood. Larger estimated clonotype richness was generally found for naive subsets than for memory subsets. Because the study included only a small number of donors, the genetic and exposure-history diversity represented was limited. Higher generation probabilities were observed for clonotypes shared by all four sorted-subset donors than for non-shared clonotypes. Even with the large sequencing depth, rarefaction of the sorted-subset datasets indicated that sequencing was incomplete.

Donors were healthy HIV-negative adults with no recently reported acute infections or vaccinations. Only Caucasian adults living in Nashville, Tennessee, USA were represented among the donors. CD4+ T cells were enriched through magnetic negative selection, after which naive cells were positively selected on CD45RA and the remaining negative fraction served as the memory subset. Blood was obtained by leukapheresis, after which PBMCs were separated by Ficoll-Histopaque density gradient centrifugation and cryopreserved in liquid nitrogen vapor phase. Analytical flow cytometry was used to check the purity and quantity of each magnetically sorted T cell population. From each sorted fraction, genomic DNA was isolated and quantified by UV absorbance on a Nanodrop 2000c. The sample holds a few counts of this clone. It lacks a known antigen. Base qualities are not recorded, but no much larger clone differs from it by a single base.

Using the deep immunoSEQ assay, multiplex PCR amplified TCR CDR3 regions from genomic DNA. Extracted genomic DNA from each cell subset was distributed evenly across all wells of several immunoSEQ 96-well plates, and each plate was treated as a replicate. For sorted subsets, about 210 ng of genomic DNA, equivalent to about 30,000 T cell genomes, went into each replicate PCR. Purified libraries were quantified with a Qubit 3.0 fluorometer, sized on a Bioanalyzer 2100, and re-quantified with the KAPA Library Quantification kit. Each immunoSEQ 96-well plate was sequenced on its own single-read 150-cycle Illumina NextSeq 550 flow cell. The authors' analysis ran thus. Because the immunoSEQ output held only junctional sequences and lacked quality scores, the filtering could not match the filtering applied to full-length reads. To assign V/J genes and CDR3, sequences were annotated against IMGT germline references using PyIR, a Python wrapper for IgBLAST v1.9. Reads with weak V/J assignments (E-value above 1e-6), missing CDR3, stop codons, out-of-frame junctions, or ambiguous translated residues were removed. V3J clonotypes were defined as sequences sharing an identical inferred V gene, J gene, and CDR3 amino acid sequence. Percentage overlap between repertoires was computed as shared unique clonotypes divided by the size of the smaller repertoire. Repertoire richness was assessed with RTK rarefaction, the Chao1 estimator, and Recon v2.1 estimates of unobserved clonotypes. Generation probabilities were computed with OLGA for all TCRbeta clonotypes obtained by the gDNA method from a few donors. In its TCRdb copy, this immuneACCESS table keeps in-frame sequences only and misses some clones. Where compared with another copy, unresolved V genes explain less than half of these, and the others have no known cause. From that table come the V and J calls and clone size; the DNA was used to work out D and trimming. The sample has 2 million to 2.5 million clones on record, around 92% of them singletons. The ten most abundant clones make up about 0.36% of the sample.

From cysteine to phenylalanine, the CDR3 is 16 amino acids long. Just CDR3 DNA is preserved here, 48 bases in frame from base 1. For CDR1 and CDR2, the germline V gene lists MNHEY and SVGAGI. The junction carries 13 bases between V and J, which are trimmed by 2 bases and 0 bases respectively. Sequenced input: naive CD4+ T cells from PBMCs. What the cell subset or site label conveys for this sample: CD45RA+ positively selected. The clonotype comes from a young man in good health. Some clones in this sample may be carry-over from other donors' samples. The receptor chain draws on TRBV6-5 and TRBJ1-1; the D gene cannot be resolved reliably. The nucleotide sequence is given as TGTGCCAGCAGTTACGTCCGAAGCGCCATGAACACTGAAGCTTTCTTT. This encodes CASSYVRSAMNTEAFF.